Below are 26 T cell receptor beta chains sequenced from a single sample in a study of blood T cell repertoires in COVID-19. Here immunoSEQ multiplex PCR was the method, and the copy in TCRdb shows in-frame clones only, minus some. The sample comprises just over 250,000 clones, 87% of which are singletons, and under 2.5% rests with the top ten. Sequences were obtained from peripheral blood. The receptors derive from a woman between 50 and 59 years old with acute or convalescent COVID-19.

The rearrangement uses TRBV18 and TRBJ2-1, with D perhaps TRBD2 (5 bases). Germline V CDR1 and CDR2: KGHSH, LQKENI. The CDR3 loop spans 15 amino acids. The V and J ends lost 2 bases and 6 bases respectively, with 14 bases between them. CDR3 DNA: TGTGCCAGCTCACCATCGTTGTTAGAGGGCAATGAGCAGTTCTTC. Translating it yields CASSPSLLEGNEQFF. The entire variable domain, with the rest obtained from reference TRBV18 and TRBJ2-1, is as follows: NAGVMQNPRHLVRRRGQEARLRCSPMKGHSHVYWYRQLPEEGLKFMVYLQKENIIDESGMPKERFSAEFPKEGPSILRIQQVVRGDSAAYFCASSPSLLEGNEQFFGPGTRLTVL.

V and J are TRBV5-1 and TRBJ2-3; no definite D call. This CDR3 contains 15 residues. The V end lost 0 bases, the J end lost 6 bases, and 14 bases lay between the germline ends. The germline gives CDR1 SGHRS, CDR2 YFSETQ. This CDR3 reads CASSLETPLRDTQYF. CDR3 in DNA: TGCGCCAGCAGCTTGGAGACACCACTCAGGGATACGCAGTATTTT.

The genes are TRBV5-1 and TRBJ2-7; D unclear. CDR1 and CDR2 (germline): SGHRS, YFSETQ. CDR3 length: 17 amino acids. The ends were cut back, 0 bases at V and 0 bases at J, with 16 bases in the middle. CDR3 DNA sequence: TGCGCCAGCAGCTTGGGGCCGGCCGCGGCTAGCTCCTACGAGCAGTACTTC. It yields the protein CASSLGPAAASSYEQYF.

This clone was counted once. The genes are TRBV10-1 and TRBJ2-7; D call uncertain. Germline lookup yields CDR1 WNHNN and CDR2 SYGVQD (reference sequence). CDR3 size: 14 residues. Trimming removed 0 bases from V and 3 bases from J, with 9 bases in between. The CDR3 region has the DNA TGCGCCAGCAGTGAGTCCGGGTTTGACTACGAGCAGTACTTC. Its translation is CASSESGFDYEQYF.

In this sample, this clone turned up once. The chain is built from TRBV27 and TRBJ2-1, with 13 bases aligning to TRBD2. There are 16 residues in the CDR3. J lost 5 bases, V lost 7 bases, and 8 bases had no gene match. Germline V gene data show CDR1 as MNHEY and CDR2 as SMNVEV (reference sequence). Written as DNA, the CDR3 is TGTGCCAGCAACCAAAAACTAGCGGGAGGGGACAATGAGCAGTTCTTC. This sequence encodes CASNQKLAGGDNEQFF.

This chain links TRBV10-3 with TRBJ2-3, with D unresolved. In germline, CDR1 is ENHRY, CDR2 SYGVKD. The CDR3 contains 11 residues. Deletions cut 6 bases from V and 2 bases from J, with 3 bases between. CDR3 in DNA: TGTGCCATCAGGGCCACAGATACGCAGTATTTT. Its protein product is CAIRATDTQYF.

The V call is TRBV7-2, the J call TRBJ2-7; 9 bases are shared with TRBD2. CDR1 is SGHTA and CDR2 is FQGNSA in the germline V gene. The CDR3 is 11 residues long. V trimming: 5 bases; J trimming: 13 bases; junction bases outside the gene matches: 6. The CDR3 DNA sequence: TGTGCCAGCAGCCAAGGTAGCGGGAGTTACTTC. It specifies CASSQGSGSYF.

This clone came up once. This chain uses TRBV19 with TRBJ1-5, with D perhaps matching TRBD1 (6 bases). V was clipped by 6 bases and J by 3 bases, with 18 bases between them. The CDR3 has 16 amino acids. Germline CDR1 reads LNHDA; CDR2 reads SQIVND (reference sequence). Here the CDR3 reads CASRIEGQTNNQPQHF. DNA for the CDR3: TGTGCCAGTAGGATTGAAGGACAGACCAACAATCAGCCCCAGCATTTT.

A single count supports this clone. The CDR3 DNA follows: TGTGCCAGCAGTTACAGACAGGGATTCGCAGATACGCAGTATTTT. This translates into CASSYRQGFADTQYF. The V gene is TRBV6-5, the J gene TRBJ2-3; 7 bases line up with TRBD1. This CDR3 is built from 15 residues. Per germline, CDR1 MNHEY and CDR2 SVGAGI. V dropped 2 bases and J dropped 4; count of bases not matched to a gene: 6.

The chain has TRBV13 and TRBJ2-4, with D perhaps matching TRBD2 (7 bases). The CDR3 has 17 amino acids. V lost 5 bases to trimming and J lost 0 bases, with 17 bases between them. Germline CDR1 and CDR2: PRHDT and FYEKMQ (reference sequence). The CDR3 DNA reads as TGTGCCAGCAGCCGCAAGGGGGGGGCCCTAGCCAAAAACATTCAGTACTTC. It is translated as CASSRKGGALAKNIQYF.

A single count supports this clone. The V gene is TRBV6-4, the J gene TRBJ1-2; maybe TRBD1 (6 bases). CDR1 MRHNA and CDR2 SNTAGT come from the germline V gene. V lost 6 bases and J 4 bases, leaving 12 bases between the germline ends. This CDR3 has 13 residues. This chain's CDR3 is CASRKAGAYGYTF. The CDR3 region has the DNA TGTGCCAGCAGGAAGGCAGGGGCCTATGGCTACACCTTC.

The count of this clone is one. The chain links TRBV19 to TRBJ2-5, with unresolved D. Germline V lookup: CDR1 LNHDA, CDR2 SQIVND (reference sequence). The V end was cut by 3 bases, the J end by 1 base, with 9 bases between. The CDR3 is 14 residues long. CDR3 protein: CASSMQASQETQYF. For the CDR3, the DNA is TGTGCCAGTAGTATGCAGGCGTCCCAAGAGACCCAGTACTTC. Based on the CDR3 plus reference TRBV19 and TRBJ2-5, the full variable domain is DGGITQSPKYLFRKEGQNVTLSCEQNLNHDAMYWYRQDPGQGLRLIYYSQIVNDFQKGDIAEGYSVSREKKESFPLTVTSAQKNPTAFYLCASSMQASQETQYFGPGTRLLVL.

The chain joins TRBV6-2 or TRBV6-3 to TRBJ2-1; the match to TRBD2 covers 11 bases. Germline CDR1 reads MNHEY; CDR2 reads SVGEGT. V gave up 5 bases and J gave up 7 bases; unmatched junction bases: 10. This CDR3 comprises 16 residues. CDR3 protein: CASSPPGLAVRNEQFF. For the CDR3, the DNA is TGTGCCAGCAGTCCCCCGGGACTAGCGGTTAGGAATGAGCAGTTCTTC.

V usage is TRBV7-3 and J usage is TRBJ2-5, with 8 bases fitting TRBD2. The ends lost 0 bases at V and 5 bases at J; junction bases unmatched: 5. Germline V gives CDR1 SGHTA, CDR2 FQGTGA. CDR3 length: 15 amino acids. Here the CDR3 DNA reads TGTGCCAGCAGCTTAACAGCTAGCGGGTTTGAGACCCAGTACTTC. It specifies CASSLTASGFETQYF.

The rearrangement joins TRBV11-2 to TRBJ2-1, with D maybe TRBD2 (6 bases). The CDR3 length is 16 residues. Deletions cut 7 bases from V and 2 bases from J, with 18 bases between. CDR1 SGHAT and CDR2 FQNNGV come from the germline V gene. The CDR3 DNA reads as TGTGCCAGCAACAAGGGGCTGGGCGGGACCTACAATGAGCAGTTCTTC. This translates into CASNKGLGGTYNEQFF.

The J gene is TRBJ2-7, the V gene TRBV9, with 10 bases matching TRBD2. V lost 7 bases to trimming and J lost 0 bases; unmatched junction nucleotides: 1. CDR1 is SGDLS and CDR2 is YYNGEE in the germline V gene. The CDR3 contains 13 residues. The DNA of the CDR3 is TGTGCCAGCTCTAGCGGGGGCTCCTACGAGCAGTACTTC. This codes for CASSSGGSYEQYF. The full variable domain, rest sourced from reference TRBV9 and TRBJ2-7, is DSGVTQTPKHLITATGQRVTLRCSPRSGDLSVYWYQQSLDQGLQFLIQYYNGEERAKGNILERFSAQQFPDLHSELNLSSLELGDSALYFCASSSGGSYEQYFGPGTRLTVT.

This chain connects TRBV2 to TRBJ1-5, with 7 bases that match TRBD1. V lost 4 bases, J lost 7 bases, and 7 bases stayed unmatched. Germline V lookup: CDR1 SNHLY, CDR2 FYNNEI. CDR3 size: 14 residues. The CDR3 bases are TGTGCCAGCAGTGGACAGGGAAGAGGACAGCCCCAGCATTTT. Its translation: CASSGQGRGQPQHF.

This sequence joins TRBV2 and TRBJ2-7; 10 bases are shared with TRBD1. Losses at the gene ends were 6 bases for V and 3 bases for J; bases not matched to a gene: 5. The CDR3 extends over 14 amino acids. Germline CDR1 and CDR2: SNHLY and FYNNEI. The CDR3 protein is CASRKGTGDYEQYF. The CDR3 DNA reads as TGTGCCAGCAGGAAAGGGACAGGGGACTACGAGCAGTACTTC.

The rearrangement joins TRBV19 to TRBJ2-5; 8 bases line up with TRBD2. The CDR3 has 13 residues. Germline V lookup: CDR1 LNHDA, CDR2 SQIVND (reference sequence). V trimming: 8 bases; J trimming: 5 bases; junction bases outside the gene matches: 7. The CDR3 coding sequence is TGTGCCAGTGGGGGCAGCGGGAGTGAGACCCAGTACTTC. Protein sequence: CASGGSGSETQYF. The full variable domain, completed using reference TRBV19 and TRBJ2-5, is DGGITQSPKYLFRKEGQNVTLSCEQNLNHDAMYWYRQDPGQGLRLIYYSQIVNDFQKGDIAEGYSVSREKKESFPLTVTSAQKNPTAFYLCASGGSGSETQYFGPGTRLLVL.

The chain couples TRBV4-1 to TRBJ2-7; TRBD2 is a possible D gene (8 bases). The CDR3 loop spans 13 amino acids. Per germline, CDR1 MGHRA and CDR2 YSYEKL. V gave up 6 bases and J gave up 6 bases, with 15 bases separating them. The CDR3 region is CASSPRGTSEQYF. For the CDR3, the DNA is TGCGCCAGCAGTCCCAGGGGGACTAGCGAGCAGTACTTC.

The rearrangement joins TRBV11-1 to TRBJ2-5; 8 bases line up with TRBD2. CDR1 and CDR2 from the germline V gene are SGHAT and FQDESV (reference sequence). The CDR3 consists of 14 residues. The junction had 8 bases not matched to a gene; V was cut back by 5 bases and J by 6 bases. DNA of the CDR3: TGTGCCAGCAGCAATAGCGGGATTGGGAAGACCCAGTACTTC. This sequence encodes CASSNSGIGKTQYF.

The chain couples TRBV3-1 (or the pseudogene TRBV3-2) to TRBJ2-7; TRBD2 aligns across 11 bases. The CDR3 runs 16 residues. Germline V gene lookup returns CDR1 LGHDT and CDR2 YNNKEL (reference sequence). The V and J ends lost 4 bases and 1 base, in that order; junction bases with no gene match: 6. DNA of the CDR3: TGTGCCAGCAGCCCATCTGGGACTAGCGGTTCCTACGAGCAGTACTTC. The encoded protein is CASSPSGTSGSYEQYF.

This chain uses TRBV18 with TRBJ2-7; D perhaps matches TRBD2 (6 bases). The CDR3 totals 14 residues. Germline V gives CDR1 KGHSH, CDR2 LQKENI. Trimming took 4 bases from V and 2 from J, leaving 12 bases between them. CDR3 DNA: TGTGCCAGCTCACGTACGGGAGCACCCTACGAGCAGTACTTC. Its protein is CASSRTGAPYEQYF. Drawing the rest from reference TRBV18 and TRBJ2-7, the complete variable domain is NAGVMQNPRHLVRRRGQEARLRCSPMKGHSHVYWYRQLPEEGLKFMVYLQKENIIDESGMPKERFSAEFPKEGPSILRIQQVVRGDSAAYFCASSRTGAPYEQYFGPGTRLTVT.

This clone was recorded only once. The chain employs TRBV27 and TRBJ1-5; 7 bases agree with TRBD1. Per germline, CDR1 MNHEY and CDR2 SMNVEV (reference sequence). Trimming at V came to 6 bases and at J to 5 bases, leaving 13 bases not matched to a gene. The CDR3 contains 16 residues. The chain's CDR3 is CASSQQGYGSDQPQHF. The CDR3 region has the DNA TGTGCCAGCAGCCAACAGGGGTATGGGTCAGATCAGCCCCAGCATTTT.

This clone was seen only once. The chain uses TRBV6-5 and TRBJ1-2; 10 bases are a match to TRBD1. Germline V gene lookup returns CDR1 MNHEY and CDR2 SVGAGI. Losses at the gene ends were 5 bases for V and 3 bases for J; bases not matched to a gene: 3. There are 14 residues in the CDR3. The CDR3 region is CASSRQGADYGYTF. The CDR3 DNA sequence: TGTGCCAGCAGTCGACAGGGGGCAGACTATGGCTACACCTTC.

The chain joins TRBV11-3 to TRBJ2-5; 12 nucleotides align to TRBD2. The CDR3 totals 16 residues. CDR1 is SGHNT, CDR2 YENEEA, per germline. Unmatched junction bases numbered 5, after V lost 5 bases and J lost 1 base. The DNA of the CDR3 is TGTGCCAGCAGCAACCCTAGCGGGAGGGCCCAAGAGACCCAGTACTTC. Protein product: CASSNPSGRAQETQYF.